One sample yielded the 16 T cell receptor beta chains listed below, sequenced in a study of blood T cell repertoires in COVID-19. Method: immunoSEQ multiplex PCR; TCRdb's copy keeps in-frame clones and lacks some. This table has about 340,000 clones, just over 85% appearing once. What was sequenced was PBMCs or T cells enriched from blood (not recorded which). All receptors come from a woman aged 40 to 50 with acute COVID-19.

This clone was picked up one time. CDR3 nucleotides: TGTGCCAGCAGCTTACTGCGCGGGGGGGCGGGCACCGGGGAGCTGTTTTTT. It translates to CASSLLRGGAGTGELFF. V gene TRBV7-2 combines with J gene TRBJ2-2, with 9 bases that match TRBD2. CDR3 length equals 17 residues. Germline lookup yields CDR1 SGHTA and CDR2 FQGNSA. J was trimmed by 4 bases and V by 2 bases; bases with no gene match: 8.

The rearrangement uses TRBV5-1 and TRBJ1-1, with D hard to call. The CDR3 has 14 residues. V was cut by 3 bases and J by 1 base, with 10 bases left in between. Germline CDR1 reads SGHRS; CDR2 reads YFSETQ. CDR3 in DNA: TGCGCCAGCAGCTCTCTAACTGGGAACACTGAAGCTTTCTTT. Amino acid sequence: CASSSLTGNTEAFF.

The rearrangement joins TRBV15 to TRBJ1-2; 8 bases line up with TRBD1. The germline V gene encodes CDR1 LNHNV and CDR2 YYDKDF (reference sequence). The V gene end was trimmed by 0 bases and the J gene end by 8 bases; junction bases not matched to a gene: 8. This CDR3 is 15 amino acids long. CDR3 protein: CATSRDLQGAGGYTF. As DNA, the CDR3 is TGTGCCACCAGCAGAGACTTGCAGGGGGCGGGAGGCTACACCTTC.

The V call is TRBV19, the J call TRBJ1-1, with D possibly being TRBD1 (6 bases). Germline CDR1 LNHDA, CDR2 SQIVND (reference sequence). The length of the CDR3 is 14 residues. The V end lost 6 bases, the J end lost 0 bases, and 11 bases lay between the germline ends. For the CDR3, the DNA is TGTGCCAGTAGGGGGGCAGTAGTGAACACTGAAGCTTTCTTT. It specifies CASRGAVVNTEAFF.

The CDR3 DNA follows: TGTGCCAGCAGCTCCACTAGAACCGGGGAGACCCAGTACTTC. It encodes CASSSTRTGETQYF. This chain links TRBV7-2 with TRBJ2-5; D might be TRBD2 (5 bases). The CDR3 sequence is 14 residues long. Germline V gene sequence: CDR1 SGHTA, CDR2 FQGNSA. Trimming removed 4 bases from V and 5 bases from J, with 14 bases in between.

The chain joins TRBV10-3 to TRBJ2-2; 14 bases are shared with TRBD2. The CDR3 is 17 residues long. V lost 6 bases and J lost 2; bases outside the gene matches: 5. Germline CDR1 and CDR2: ENHRY and SYGVKD. Written as DNA, the CDR3 is TGTGCCATCAGGAAGGGACTAGCGGGAGAAAACACCGGGGAGCTGTTTTTT. Protein product: CAIRKGLAGENTGELFF.

This clone has a single count. The V call is TRBV7-2, the J call TRBJ2-1; TRBD2 aligns across 10 bases. Germline V gene sequence: CDR1 SGHTA, CDR2 FQGNSA. CDR3 length: 17 amino acids. J was trimmed by 9 bases and V by 2 bases; bases with no gene match: 13. The CDR3 spells CASSLSSGGVLGGEQFF. CDR3 nucleotide sequence: TGTGCCAGCAGCTTATCTAGCGGGGGAGTTTTAGGGGGTGAGCAGTTCTTC. Full variable domain (rest looked up from reference TRBV7-2 and TRBJ2-1): GAGVSQSPSNKVTEKGKDVELRCDPISGHTALYWYRQSLGQGLEFLIYFQGNSAPDKSGLPSDRFSAERTGGSVSTLTIQRTQQEDSAVYLCASSLSSGGVLGGEQFFGPGTRLTVL.

V and J are TRBV6-5 and TRBJ2-6; D call uncertain. Trimming took 8 bases from V and 0 from J, leaving 5 bases between them. This CDR3 region has 13 residues. The germline CDR1 and CDR2 sequences are MNHEY and SVGAGI. Written as DNA, the CDR3 is TGTGCCAGCGTTCGCTCTGGGGCCAACGTCCTGACTTTC. As protein: CASVRSGANVLTF.

The J gene is TRBJ2-3, the V gene TRBV19; D call uncertain. The CDR3 has 17 amino acids. The germline CDR1 and CDR2 sequences are LNHDA and SQIVND (reference sequence). V lost 3 bases to trimming and J lost 0 bases, with 16 bases between them. The CDR3 DNA follows: TGTGCCAGTAGTATCCCCAGCAGGCTAACTAGCACAGATACGCAGTATTTT. Its translation is CASSIPSRLTSTDTQYF.

The rearrangement uses TRBV6-5 and TRBJ1-2; 9 bases map to TRBD1. Germline-derived CDR1 and CDR2 are MNHEY and SVGAGI. This CDR3 contains 11 residues. Trimming removed 8 bases from V and 10 bases from J; junction bases left unmatched: 5. The CDR3 bases are TGTGCCAGCCACAGGGGGCTGGACTACACCTTC. Its translation: CASHRGLDYTF.

V gene TRBV7-3 combines with J gene TRBJ2-5; TRBD2 matches at 8 bases. The trim removed 5 bases at V and 5 bases at J, leaving 13 bases unmatched. CDR3 length: 16 residues. Germline CDR1 is SGHTA and CDR2 is FQGTGA. This CDR3 reads CASSPSQAGGVETQYF. Here the CDR3 DNA reads TGTGCCAGCAGCCCCTCCCAGGCGGGGGGCGTTGAGACCCAGTACTTC.

The gene calls are TRBV19 and TRBJ1-5; the D gene is possibly TRBD1 (5 bases). With 2 bases removed from V and 0 bases from J, the gap between germline ends came to 8 bases. The CDR3 runs to 15 residues. Germline loops: CDR1 LNHDA, CDR2 SQIVND (reference sequence). The CDR3 sequence is CASSIQGLSNQPQHF. The CDR3 region has the DNA TGTGCCAGTAGTATACAGGGACTTAGCAATCAGCCCCAGCATTTT.

CDR3: CASSLEGTGAADTQYF. Written as DNA, the CDR3 is TGCGCCAGCAGCTTGGAGGGGACAGGGGCTGCAGATACGCAGTATTTT. This chain joins TRBV5-1 and TRBJ2-3; 10 bases match TRBD1. V dropped 0 bases and J dropped 4; count of bases not matched to a gene: 5. CDR3 length: 16 amino acids. CDR1 SGHRS and CDR2 YFSETQ come from the germline V gene.

The chain has TRBV9 and TRBJ2-3, with 9 nucleotides matching TRBD2. CDR1 and CDR2 from the germline V gene are SGDLS and YYNGEE. Losses at the gene ends were 0 bases for V and 0 bases for J; bases not matched to a gene: 5. The CDR3 extends over 17 amino acids. The DNA of the CDR3 is TGTGCCAGCAGCGTAGCTCTAGCGGGGATGAGCACAGATACGCAGTATTTT. Protein product: CASSVALAGMSTDTQYF.

The chain recombines TRBV29-1 with TRBJ1-2; 7 bases fit TRBD1. With 6 bases clipped from V and 0 bases from J, the junction kept 7 bases outside the gene matches. This CDR3 has 14 residues. The germline V gene has CDR1 SQVTM and CDR2 ANQGSEA. The CDR3 protein is CSVGSTGANYGYTF. The CDR3 DNA is TGCAGCGTGGGGTCCACAGGGGCTAACTATGGCTACACCTTC.

The rearrangement uses TRBV4-3 and TRBJ1-6; perhaps TRBD1 as D (5 bases). CDR1 and CDR2 (germline): LGHNA, YSLEER. The V end was cut by 1 base, the J end by 8 bases, with 12 bases between. The CDR3 is made up of 15 amino acids. CDR3 nucleotides: TGCGCCAGCAGCCAAGGACTTCAGGGTGATTCACCCCTCCACTTT. The encoded protein is CASSQGLQGDSPLHF.